Below, 26 T cell receptor beta chains from the same sample are listed, as sequenced in a study of T cells expressing NK-cell markers. Reprocessing the 5' RACE reads, TCRdb reports a single entry for every CDR3 protein and omits DNA. Its clone listing holds approximately 380,000 distinct CDR3 sequences. The source material was blood T cells: a sorted CD56 or NKG2C T cell subset, CD4+ or CD8+ T cells, or bulk PBMC T cells (not recorded which). Source of these receptors: a man aged 18 to 69 in good health.

V is TRBV2 and J is TRBJ2-3; TCRdb outputs TRBD1, but without DNA this stays unchecked. The CDR3 is 15 amino acids. Germline values: CDR1 SNHLY, CDR2 FYNNEI. This chain's CDR3 is CASSDRGLTGDTQYF.

The chain couples TRBV20-1 to TRBJ2-3; absent DNA, TCRdb's TRBD2 call cannot be checked. Germline V gene lookup returns CDR1 DFQATT and CDR2 SNEGSKA (reference sequence). CDR3 length equals 14 residues. CDR3: CSASNPGGADTQYF.

This chain connects TRBV12-3 or TRBV12-4 to TRBJ2-1; as DNA is missing, the TRBD2 call by TCRdb cannot be tested. There are 14 residues in the CDR3. The CDR3 protein is CASSPSGTYNEQFF.

The chain is built from TRBV5-1 and TRBJ1-5. The germline CDR1 and CDR2 sequences are SGHRS and YFSETQ. The CDR3 loop spans 16 amino acids. CDR3 residues: CASSPTTGNSNQPQHF.

This sequence joins TRBV2 and TRBJ2-5. CDR1 and CDR2 (germline): SNHLY, FYNNEI. The CDR3 runs 11 residues. The CDR3 is CASEVGETQYF.

V usage is TRBV3-1 and J usage is TRBJ2-5; lacking DNA, the TRBD2 call made by TCRdb goes unchecked. The CDR3 covers 15 residues. Germline V gene sequence: CDR1 LGHDT, CDR2 YNNKEL (reference sequence). The CDR3 region is CASSQSQRGLETQYF.

V and J are TRBV5-1 and TRBJ2-7; TCRdb's D gene call, TRBD1, goes unchecked for lack of DNA. This CDR3 is built from 15 residues. Germline V gives CDR1 SGHRS, CDR2 YFSETQ. The CDR3 reads CASSLGAGVNYEQYF.

J is TRBJ2-3 and V is TRBV7-9; the D call from TCRdb, TRBD1, cannot be confirmed without DNA. CDR1 SEHNR and CDR2 FQNEAQ come from the germline V gene (reference sequence). The CDR3 extends over 17 amino acids. This CDR3 is CASSSFSGTGYTDTQYF.

The chain carries TRBV7-2 and TRBJ2-3; TCRdb's D call of TRBD2 is untestable without DNA. The CDR3 is 16 residues long. Looked up from germline, CDR1 is SGHTA and CDR2 is FQGNSA. CDR3 protein: CASSSERLALADTQYF.

CDR3 amino acids: CASNTYDSSYNEQFF. The chain carries TRBV27 and TRBJ2-1. The CDR3 contains 15 residues. The germline CDR1 and CDR2 sequences are MNHEY and SMNVEV (reference sequence).

The V call is TRBV14, the J call TRBJ2-5; without DNA, the TCRdb call of TRBD1 cannot be checked. This CDR3 spans 13 amino acids. Per the germline V gene, CDR1 is SGHDN and CDR2 is FVKESK. The CDR3 spells CASSQGQGWVQYF. Full variable domain (rest looked up from reference TRBV14 and TRBJ2-5): EAGVTQFPSHSVIEKGQTVTLRCDPISGHDNLYWYRRVMGKEIKFLLHFVKESKQDESGMPNNRFLAERTGGTYSTLKVQPAELEDSGVYFCASSQGQGWVQYFGPGTRLLVL.

V is TRBV10-3 and J is TRBJ1-4; TCRdb's assignment of TRBD1 cannot be checked, as there is no DNA. The germline V gene encodes CDR1 ENHRY and CDR2 SYGVKD. The CDR3 extends over 16 amino acids. CDR3 protein: CAISESNRGLGEKLFF.

The chain recombines TRBV6-1 with TRBJ1-4; TCRdb names TRBD1, which stays unverified in the absence of DNA. This CDR3 comprises 15 residues. Germline CDR1 is MNHNS and CDR2 is SASEGT. CDR3 loop: CASRANRGVNEKLFF.

V is TRBV6-1 and J is TRBJ1-1. This CDR3 comprises 18 residues. CDR1 is MNHNS, CDR2 SASEGT, per germline. CDR3 residues: CASTRTVGHGVVNTEAFF.

The V gene is TRBV6-1, the J gene TRBJ1-5; TCRdb's assignment of TRBD1 cannot be checked, as there is no DNA. Germline V gene sequence: CDR1 MNHNS, CDR2 SASEGT. This CDR3 is 16 amino acids long. The chain's CDR3 is CASRGGQGALGQPQHF.

The chain uses TRBV5-1 and TRBJ2-1; TCRdb's D call, TRBD1, is unchecked because there is no DNA. The CDR3 has 15 residues. Per the germline V gene, CDR1 is SGHRS and CDR2 is YFSETQ. CDR3 amino acids: CASSLAAGDRAEQFF.

The rearrangement uses TRBV28 and TRBJ2-3; TCRdb lists TRBD2, though no DNA is available to test this call. The CDR3 totals 15 residues. Germline loops: CDR1 MDHEN, CDR2 SYDVKM. CDR3 residues: CASSLPLAGPDTQYF.

The chain is built from TRBV4-2 and TRBJ1-1; without DNA, the TCRdb call of TRBD1 cannot be checked. Germline V gene sequence: CDR1 LGHNA, CDR2 YNFKEQ. This CDR3 spans 15 amino acids. Here the CDR3 reads CASSQGTGGDTEAFF.

V is TRBV29-1 and J is TRBJ2-7; as DNA is missing, the TRBD2 call by TCRdb cannot be tested. This CDR3 has 13 amino acids. Germline CDR1 SQVTM, CDR2 ANQGSEA. This chain's CDR3 is CSVRVDIAYEQYF.

J is TRBJ2-1 and V is TRBV7-3. This CDR3 is built from 15 residues. The germline V gene has CDR1 SGHTA and CDR2 FQGTGA. The CDR3 region is CASSLTLGSIHEQFF.

CDR3 loop: CASSELGLAGINYNEQFF. The chain has TRBV6-1 and TRBJ2-1; TCRdb proposes TRBD2, but this gene call is untestable without DNA. Germline CDR1 reads MNHNS; CDR2 reads SASEGT. There are 18 residues in the CDR3.

This chain joins TRBV7-9 and TRBJ2-5; absent DNA, TCRdb's TRBD1 call cannot be checked. This CDR3 has 15 amino acids. Germline V lookup: CDR1 SEHNR, CDR2 FQNEAQ (reference sequence). CDR3 amino acids: CASSLRSGTEETQYF. Based on the CDR3 plus reference TRBV7-9 and TRBJ2-5, the full variable domain is DTGVSQNPRHKITKRGQNVTFRCDPISEHNRLYWYRQTLGQGPEFLTYFQNEAQLEKSRLLSDRFSAERPKGSFSTLEIQRTEQGDSAMYLCASSLRSGTEETQYFGPGTRLLVL.

The V and J genes are TRBV12-3 or TRBV12-4 and TRBJ2-1; no DNA is available, so the TRBD2 call from TCRdb remains unchecked. The CDR3 consists of 15 residues. CDR3 sequence reads: CASSFGQGPWDEQFF.

CDR3 loop: CASSSGQSRNEKLFF. The V and J genes are TRBV7-9 and TRBJ1-4. CDR1 SEHNR and CDR2 FQNEAQ come from the germline V gene (reference sequence). The CDR3 has 15 amino acids. The complete variable domain, with remaining parts taken from reference TRBV7-9 and TRBJ1-4, reads DTGVSQNPRHKITKRGQNVTFRCDPISEHNRLYWYRQTLGQGPEFLTYFQNEAQLEKSRLLSDRFSAERPKGSFSTLEIQRTEQGDSAMYLCASSSGQSRNEKLFFGSGTQLSVL.

The chain employs TRBV11-2 and TRBJ2-4. This CDR3 is 14 amino acids long. Germline CDR1 SGHAT, CDR2 FQNNGV. The CDR3 sequence: CASSLMGYKNIQYF.

The chain links TRBV5-1 to TRBJ2-3; TCRdb calls TRBD1, which cannot be checked without DNA. Germline CDR1 is SGHRS and CDR2 is YFSETQ. This CDR3 region has 15 residues. This CDR3 is CASSSDRGREDTQYF.